This is a list of T cell receptor beta chains from one sample in a study of a mutant IDH1 vaccine in newly diagnosed glioma. Their recognized antigens are unknown. The repertoire was sequenced with immunoSEQ multiplex PCR; TCRdb's copy has only in-frame clones and lacks some. The table lists over 50,000 clones, about three quarters of them singletons. The sample in question was PBMCs, obtained from a glioma patient whose treatment included an IDH1 peptide vaccine. These receptors came from a woman in her thirties or forties with glioma. Some clones in this sample may be carry-over from other donors' samples. CDR3s include the opening cysteine and the closing phenylalanine or tryptophan. The order of the fields is D gene, J gene, clone size, V gene, CDR3 DNA, CDR3 protein. A D gene is named only where the DNA matches it firmly. Clone size, where shown, is once, few, many, or a class for clones that have expanded.

>.|TRBJ1-1|.|TRBV7-9
TGTGCCAGCAGCTTGCCGACAGTTCCAGAAGCTTTCTTT
CASSLPTVPEAFF
>.|TRBJ1-4|.|TRBV5-1
TGCGCCAGCAGCCCCGACAGGTCTTTTGGAAAACTGTTTTTT
CASSPDRSFGKLFF
>.|TRBJ2-7|.|TRBV9
TGTGCCAGCAGCGTAGCTGGGGATCGGCAGCAGTACTTC
CASSVAGDRQQYF
>.|TRBJ2-6|.|TRBV28
TGTGCCACCCTCTCCTCGGGGTTGGGTACCGGGGCCAACGTCCTGACTTTC
CATLSSGLGTGANVLTF
>.|TRBJ1-3|.|TRBV30
TGTGCCTGGAGTGCTGGGGTAGGAGGAAACACCATATATTTT
CAWSAGVGGNTIYF
>TRBD1|TRBJ1-5|.|TRBV6-6
TGTGCCAGCAGTTTCAGGGGGAGGGTCAATCAGCCCCAGCATTTT
CASSFRGRVNQPQHF
>.|TRBJ1-2|.|TRBV4-1
TGCGCCAGCAGCCTCCTCCGGGACACGGACTATGGCTACACCTTC
CASSLLRDTDYGYTF
>TRBD2|TRBJ2-1|.|TRBV5-6
TGTGCCAGTCTAGCGGGGCTCTACAATGAGCAGTTCTTC
CASLAGLYNEQFF
>.|TRBJ1-1|.|TRBV9
TGTGCCAGCAGCGTCAAGGGTTCGAACACTGAAGCTTTCTTT
CASSVKGSNTEAFF
>TRBD1|TRBJ1-6|.|TRBV5-1
TGCGCCAGCAGCTTGGGACAGGGGAATTCACCCCTCCACTTT
CASSLGQGNSPLHF
>TRBD1|TRBJ1-1|few|TRBV27
TGTGCCAGCAGTCCCAAAGGACAGGGGAACACTGAAGCTTTCTTT
CASSPKGQGNTEAFF
>.|TRBJ1-5|.|TRBV6-6
TGTGCCAGCAGCCACTTCGAGAATCAGCCCCAGCATTTT
CASSHFENQPQHF
>TRBD1|TRBJ1-1|.|TRBV6-1
TGTGCCAGCAGCCTTTTACAGGGGGCTGAAGCTTTCTTT
CASSLLQGAEAFF
>.|TRBJ1-2|few|TRBV4-3
TGCGCCAGCAGCCTTACCTTACAGGGCGGGGACACCTTC
CASSLTLQGGDTF
>.|TRBJ2-4|.|TRBV5-1
TGCGCCAGCAGAGACAATCTTCTAGCCAAAAACATTCAGTACTTC
CASRDNLLAKNIQYF
>.|TRBJ2-7|.|TRBV9
TGTGCCAGCAGCCCGTCGTCAGGGGACGAGCAGTACTTC
CASSPSSGDEQYF
>.|TRBJ1-3|.|TRBV25-1
TGTGCCAGCAGTGAATCTGTCAGCCCTGGAAACACCATATATTTT
CASSESVSPGNTIYF
>TRBD1|TRBJ2-3|few|TRBV2
TGTGCCAGCAGGACGACAGGGGCTACGCAGTATTTT
CASRTTGATQYF
>TRBD2|TRBJ2-7|.|TRBV14
TGTGCCAGCAGCCCCGGGACTAGCGGGGTCCACGAGCAGTACTTC
CASSPGTSGVHEQYF
>TRBD1|TRBJ1-5|.|TRBV10-3
TGTGCCATCAGTGAGTCTATGACAGGGAAAGGTCAGCCCCAGCATTTT
CAISESMTGKGQPQHF